A single sample gave rise to the 6 T cell receptor beta chains below, sequenced in a study of tumor-infiltrating lymphocytes in primary liver carcinoma. RNA isolated from unsorted whole blood supplied the blood RNA, with germline DNA also extracted. Total RNA amounting to approximately 460 ng was the source from which TCR beta cDNA was made with a constant-region primer. ARM-PCR, slightly modified, supplied the TCR beta libraries through three nested multiplex PCR rounds. Primers for the first two PCR rounds were TRBV1-TRBV30 forward primers and a C-beta reverse primer (10 cycles per round). TCRdb reanalysed the multiplex PCR reads using MiXCR and keeps one entry per CDR3 protein. This table holds 300,000 to 350,000 distinct CDR3 sequences, 50% to 75% found once. Sequenced sample: peripheral blood. These receptors originate from a woman in her twenties or thirties with primary liver carcinoma and hepatitis B virus infection.

On this clonotype: This may stem from a read error, because a much larger clone lies one nucleotide away. The rearrangement links TRBV10-3 to TRBJ1-6; D remains ambiguous. The germline V gene has CDR1 ENHRY and CDR2 SYGVKD. The CDR3 is 15 residues long. V was shortened by 0 bases and J by 7 bases, with 10 bases between the two germline ends. The CDR3 protein is CAISESIIINSPLHF. CDR3 DNA: TGTGCCATCAGTGAGTCGATAATCATCAATTCACCCCTCCACTTT.

CDR3 sequence (DNA): TGTGCCAGCGGCCGCTTATCAGGGGACAATTCTCAAGCTTTCTTT. It translates to CASGRLSGDNSQAFF. The chain carries TRBV5-4 and TRBJ1-1, with D perhaps TRBD1 (6 bases). V lost 7 bases to trimming and J lost 9 bases, with 25 bases between them. Germline V gives CDR1 SGHNT, CDR2 YYREEE (reference sequence). The CDR3 is 15 residues long.

This clonotype was observed many times. The chain recombines TRBV6-5 with TRBJ1-1; 8 nucleotides agree with TRBD1. Unmatched junction bases numbered 6, after V lost 8 bases and J lost 4 bases. Germline CDR1 is MNHEY and CDR2 is SVGAGI. The CDR3 totals 13 residues. CDR3 in amino acids: CASRIQGGTEAFF. In DNA form, the CDR3 reads TGTGCCAGCCGAATACAGGGGGGCACTGAAGCTTTCTTT.

The genes are TRBV6-6 and TRBJ2-1; 14 bases agree with TRBD2. The germline V gene has CDR1 MNHNY and CDR2 SVGAGI (reference sequence). The ends lost 7 bases at V and 6 bases at J; junction bases unmatched: 17. The CDR3 has 19 residues. In nucleotides, the CDR3 is TGTGCCAGCAACGAGCCGGGACTAGCGGGAGAGTCATTCGTCAATGAGCAGTTCTTC. Its translation: CASNEPGLAGESFVNEQFF.

This clonotype was detected only a few times. At one of its ends the junction is not consistent with the germline gene, which may arise from a read error. The rearrangement uses TRBV12-3 or TRBV12-4 and TRBJ2-6; a weak D match, TRBD1 (5 bases). The CDR3 spans 13 residues. Written as DNA, the CDR3 is TGTGCCAGCAGCCCTTCTGGGGCCAACGCCCTGACTTTC. It specifies CASSPSGANALTF.

On this clonotype itself: Compared with germline, one end of the junction differs, possibly owing to a read error. The rearrangement joins TRBV7-8 to TRBJ2-5; 9 nucleotides agree with TRBD2. Per the germline V gene, CDR1 is SGHVS and CDR2 is FQNEAQ. The CDR3 consists of 18 residues. Written as DNA, the CDR3 is TGTGCCAGCAGCCCCGTGGTAGGTCTAGCGGGGAGTCAAGTGACCCAGTACTTC. It translates to CASSPVVGLAGSQVTQYF. Looking up the rest from reference TRBV7-8 and TRBJ2-5 gives the full variable domain: GAGVSQSPRYKVAKRGQDVALRCDPISGHVSLFWYQQALGQGPEFLTYFQNEAQLDKSGLPSDRFFAERPEGSVSTLKIQRTQQEDSAVYLCASSPVVGLAGSQVTQYFGPGTRLLVL.